This is a list of T cell receptor beta chains from one sample in a study of blood T cell repertoires in COVID-19. The repertoire was sequenced with immunoSEQ multiplex PCR; TCRdb's copy has only in-frame clones and lacks some. The sample contains around 95,000 clones, more than 65% of which appear only once. The sequenced sample consisted of peripheral blood. These TCRs come from a woman in her seventies with acute or convalescent COVID-19. The CDR3 runs from the conserved cysteine through the conserved F or W. The D gene is left open where the match is weak. Clone size is shown for a subset of rows, as once, few, many or a class of expanded clone.

clone size	CDR3 length	V gene	D gene	J gene	CDR3 protein	CDR3 DNA
NA	13	TRBV25-1	NA	TRBJ1-1	CASTRLQNTEAFF	TGTGCCAGCACGCGCCTTCAGAACACTGAAGCTTTCTTT
NA	13	TRBV19	NA	TRBJ2-5	CASSQRYQETQYF	TGTGCCAGTAGTCAGAGGTACCAAGAGACCCAGTACTTC
NA	16	TRBV5-1	TRBD1	TRBJ1-2	CASSLDTPGQGHGYTF	TGCGCCAGCAGCTTGGATACTCCGGGACAGGGCCATGGCTACACCTTC
NA	14	TRBV18	NA	TRBJ2-2	CASSPGLNTGELFF	TGTGCCAGCTCACCAGGACTTAACACCGGGGAGCTGTTTTTT
NA	13	TRBV10-3	TRBD1	TRBJ1-1	CAISRQGNTEAFF	TGTGCCATCAGTCGACAGGGAAACACTGAAGCTTTCTTT
NA	14	TRBV5-1	NA	TRBJ2-5	CASSLGTFQETQYF	TGCGCCAGCAGCTTAGGGACTTTCCAAGAGACCCAGTACTTC
NA	13	TRBV27	TRBD1	TRBJ1-2	CASRATGGRGYTF	TGTGCCAGCAGGGCGACAGGGGGACGAGGCTACACCTTC
NA	12	TRBV28	NA	TRBJ1-2	CASSAEAEGYTF	TGTGCCAGCAGTGCAGAGGCCGAAGGCTACACCTTC
NA	16	TRBV6-1	NA	TRBJ2-5	CASSDTLGLYQETQYF	TGTGCCAGCAGTGATACCCTTGGCTTGTACCAAGAGACCCAGTACTTC
NA	17	TRBV28	NA	TRBJ2-1	CASSLGLARNSYNEQFF	TGTGCCAGCAGTTTAGGCCTAGCTCGGAATTCCTACAATGAGCAGTTCTTC
NA	19	TRBV3-1/TRBV3-2	TRBD2	TRBJ2-3	CASSQALAGGPTLTDTQYF	TGTGCCAGCAGCCAAGCCCTAGCGGGGGGGCCCACCTTAACAGATACGCAGTATTTT
NA	11	TRBV24-1	TRBD1	TRBJ2-1	CATSEGQEQFF	TGTGCCACCAGTGAGGGACAGGAGCAGTTCTTC
NA	14	TRBV6-5	TRBD1	TRBJ1-3	CACLDRGLGNTIYF	TGTGCCTGCCTAGACAGGGGGCTTGGAAACACCATATATTTT
NA	14	TRBV5-1	NA	TRBJ1-5	CASSPDSLRQPQHF	TGCGCCAGCAGCCCGGACAGTCTGCGGCAGCCCCAGCATTTT
NA	15	TRBV5-1	TRBD1	TRBJ1-4	CASSQLQGQNEKLFF	TGCGCCAGCAGCCAGTTACAGGGACAGAATGAAAAACTGTTTTTT
NA	14	TRBV11-3	NA	TRBJ2-2	CASSVGHDTGELFF	TGTGCCAGCAGCGTGGGACATGACACCGGGGAGCTGTTTTTT
NA	14	TRBV6-5	NA	TRBJ1-4	CASSRWGGQEKLFF	TGTGCCAGCAGTCGGTGGGGAGGCCAGGAAAAACTGTTTTTT
once	15	TRBV18	NA	TRBJ2-3	CASSPSGTRTDTQYF	TGTGCCAGCTCACCAAGTGGTACACGCACAGATACGCAGTATTTT
NA	14	TRBV23-1	TRBD1	TRBJ1-2	CARPPGQGMRGYTF	TGCGCCAGGCCCCCGGGACAGGGGATGAGGGGCTACACCTTC
NA	16	TRBV7-9	NA	TRBJ2-3	CASSLVGAGGPDTQYF	TGTGCCAGCAGCTTAGTAGGAGCGGGTGGGCCAGATACGCAGTATTTT